This T cell receptor (beta chain) came from a study of blood T cells in healthy people across ages. General study points: Researchers judged that diversity estimates from one million T cells fell short of true values.

All donors came from Russia, were Caucasian and healthy, and spanned ages about 6 to 100. As regards this clonotype: The antigen remains undetermined.

V was clipped by 5 bases and J by 11 bases, with 12 bases between them. Germline CDR1 and CDR2: SGHTA and FQGNSA. There are 11 residues in the CDR3. A second PCR of 7 to 11 cycles used a sample-barcoded 5' primer and a J-beta primer mix. Via MiXCR, TCRdb re-called the 5' RACE reads, giving one row per CDR3 protein. The sample has around 1,500,000 distinct CDR3 sequences, about 43% seen once. This chain connects TRBV7-2 to TRBJ1-1; D is ambiguous. Sequencing was done on a sample of blood. This sequence was found in a woman between 18 and 29 years old in good health. The CDR3 here is CASSPRALAFF. The CDR3 DNA is TGTGCCAGCAGCCCCCGGGCCCTCGCTTTCTTT. The variable domain in full, completed from reference TRBV7-2 and TRBJ1-1, reads GAGVSQSPSNKVTEKGKDVELRCDPISGHTALYWYRQSLGQGLEFLIYFQGNSAPDKSGLPSDRFSAERTGGSVSTLTIQRTQQEDSAVYLCASSPRALAFFGQGTRLTVV.